This T cell receptor (beta chain) was sequenced during a study of T cell clonality in common variable immunodeficiency. Germline CDR1 LNHDA, CDR2 SQIVND (reference sequence). The CDR3 contains 16 residues. With regard to this clone: Antigen specificity is unknown. The CDR3 extends 3 residues past the end of the read, so its final part is completed from the germline J gene.

Overall study results and limits: Reportedly, TCR beta sequences from common variable immunodeficiency showed fewer deletions and N-nucleotide insertions. Compared with healthy controls, CVID subjects showed increased TCRbeta clonality, mostly in about a third.

Control and CVID samples contributed equal amounts of genomic DNA. The protocol was immunoSEQ multiplex PCR, while the TCRdb copy is restricted to in-frame clones and leaves out a portion. The repertoire consists of approximately 81,000 clones, none detected only once. Sequenced: peripheral blood mononuclear cells. The rearrangement joins TRBV19 to TRBJ1-2, with 9 nucleotides matching TRBD1. This TCR came from a person between 18 and 69 years old in good health. The CDR3: CASSLWTGVRTDTYTF. The DNA read from the CDR3 is TGTGCCAGTAGTCTCTGGACAGGGGTGAGGACAGATACC.